The TCR beta chain described here comes from a study of cytomegalovirus exposure and HLA in healthy donors. Repertoires were generated with immunoSEQ multiplex PCR, while TCRdb's copy carries only in-frame clones and drops some. The table includes some 110,000 clones, approximately 85% detected once. As to this clone: Its antigen is unknown.

V dropped 2 bases and J dropped 3 bases, with 10 bases sitting between them. Per germline, CDR1 MNHEY and CDR2 SVGAGI. The length of the CDR3 is 14 residues. Study findings and constraints: Researchers reported that a few CMV-associated chains were confirmed in vitro as CMV antigen-specific.

Sequenced sample: PBMCs. The genes are TRBV6-5 and TRBJ1-1, with D possibly matching TRBD1 (6 bases). This sequence originates from a man younger than 30 in good health and CMV-seronegative. CDR3 DNA sequence: TGTGCCAGCAGTTACACAGGGAGGGACACTGAAGCTTTCTTT. Residues: CASSYTGRDTEAFF.